Below, 18 T cell receptor beta chains from the same sample are listed, as sequenced in a study of regulatory T cells in long-lasting Graves disease. Sample time point: newly diagnosed GD, antithyroid drugs for less than 3 months. From PBMCs, RNA was extracted and then used to make the TCR library. Construction of TCR beta libraries relied on iRepertoire HTBI primers and on Arm-PCR targeting CDR3 regions. TCRdb reanalysed the multiplex PCR reads using MiXCR and keeps one entry per CDR3 protein. The sample lists 200,000 to 300,000 distinct CDR3 sequences, around 20% occurring once. The source was peripheral blood mononuclear cells (PBMCs), collected at new diagnosis, from a patient treated with antithyroid drugs. The receptors were sampled from a female donor with Graves disease.

The V gene is TRBV12-3 or TRBV12-4, the J gene TRBJ2-7; TRBD1 is a possible D gene (6 bases). V lost 2 bases to trimming and J lost 3 bases, with 11 bases between them. This CDR3 spans 14 amino acids. The CDR3, as DNA: TGTGCCAGCAGTTTAATGGGACAACTCTACGAGCAGTACTTC. Its protein is CASSLMGQLYEQYF.

Many counts were recorded for this clonotype. This chain uses TRBV24-1 with TRBJ2-5, with a tentative D call TRBD1 (5 bases). V was clipped by 5 bases and J by 2 bases, with 5 bases between them. Germline V lookup: CDR1 KGHDR, CDR2 SFDVKD. This CDR3 spans 12 amino acids. Here the CDR3 DNA reads TGTGCCACCAGTGCAGGGCAAGAGACCCAGTACTTC. Protein product: CATSAGQETQYF.

This clonotype was seen at least ten times. The rearrangement links TRBV18 to TRBJ2-1, with D tentatively TRBD1 (6 bases). V was pared by 6 bases and J by 7 bases, with 19 bases between. This CDR3 has 15 residues. Germline values: CDR1 KGHSH, CDR2 LQKENI. CDR3 sequence reads: CASSQRTGTSNEQFF. In nucleotides, the CDR3 is TGTGCCAGCTCCCAAAGAACCGGGACATCAAATGAGCAGTTCTTC.

This clonotype was counted many times. The rearrangement joins TRBV7-2 to TRBJ2-7, with unresolved D. This CDR3 has 13 amino acids. Germline V gives CDR1 SGHTA, CDR2 FQGNSA. V gave up 3 bases and J gave up 6 bases, with 12 bases separating them. CDR3 sequence reads: CASSFTSRGEQYF. DNA of the CDR3: TGTGCCAGCAGCTTTACAAGCAGAGGCGAGCAGTACTTC.

In this sample, this clonotype turned up many times. This chain uses TRBV19 with TRBJ1-1; D call uncertain. This CDR3 region has 14 residues. The V gene lost 5 bases and the J gene lost 1 base, with 11 bases spanning the gap. Germline loops: CDR1 LNHDA, CDR2 SQIVND (reference sequence). The CDR3 nucleotides read TGTGCCAGTAGTTCCGGGATGTGGAACACTGAAGCTTTCTTT. It codes for CASSSGMWNTEAFF.

This clonotype was picked up many times. CDR3 bases: TGCAGTGCTAGGGTCCTGCTTACGGGTATTTACAATGAGCAGTTCTTC. Amino acid sequence: CSARVLLTGIYNEQFF. The chain employs TRBV20-1 and TRBJ2-1; D remains unclear. Germline V gene lookup returns CDR1 DFQATT and CDR2 SNEGSKA (reference sequence). Between the trimmed V and J ends, which lost 3 bases and 4 bases, there was a span of 19 bases. The CDR3 consists of 16 residues.

The sample holds many counts of this clonotype. This chain connects TRBV20-1 to TRBJ2-5; TRBD1 or TRBD2 may be the D gene (6 bases each). The CDR3 loop spans 12 amino acids. Trimming left V 4 bases short and J 4 bases short, with 10 bases between. The V gene's germline CDR1 is DFQATT and CDR2 SNEGSKA (reference sequence). CDR3 region: CSAKRGAETQYF. The CDR3 DNA follows: TGCAGTGCTAAGAGGGGGGCAGAGACCCAGTACTTC.

This clonotype has at least ten counts. The chain joins TRBV18 to TRBJ1-2; TRBD1 aligns across 8 bases. V shed 4 bases, J shed 8 bases, and the junction held 6 bases outside the gene matches. The germline V gene has CDR1 KGHSH and CDR2 LQKENI. This CDR3 contains 13 residues. CDR3 nucleotides: TGTGCCAGCTCACTTGGACAGGGAAGAGGCTACACCTTC. Translation gives CASSLGQGRGYTF.

The sample holds many counts of this clonotype. The chain uses TRBV14 and TRBJ2-7; D remains unclear. Germline V CDR1 and CDR2: SGHDN, FVKESK. CDR3 length: 12 amino acids. V was cut by 1 base and J by 4 bases, with 5 bases left in between. CDR3 in DNA: TGTGCCAGCAGCCAAGCTGGGTACGAGCAGTACTTC. It is translated as CASSQAGYEQYF. Combining the CDR3 with reference TRBV14 and TRBJ2-7 gives the whole variable domain EAGVTQFPSHSVIEKGQTVTLRCDPISGHDNLYWYRRVMGKEIKFLLHFVKESKQDESGMPNNRFLAERTGGTYSTLKVQPAELEDSGVYFCASSQAGYEQYFGPGTRLTVT.

The V and J genes are TRBV5-1 and TRBJ2-7, with D perhaps matching TRBD2 (6 bases). The CDR3 extends over 12 amino acids. The ends were cut back, 5 bases at V and 5 bases at J, with 11 bases in the middle. The germline gives CDR1 SGHRS, CDR2 YFSETQ. The CDR3 coding sequence is TGCGCCAGCAGGAAGAGCGGGCACGAGCAGTACTTC. Translated: CASRKSGHEQYF.

This clonotype was seen ten or more times. This sequence joins TRBV27 and TRBJ2-5; D unclear. V dropped 6 bases and J dropped 5 bases, with 7 bases sitting between them. The CDR3 contains 11 residues. The germline gives CDR1 MNHEY, CDR2 SMNVEV (reference sequence). The CDR3 DNA follows: TGTGCCAGCAGGGTGTTCGAGACCCAGTACTTC. It specifies CASRVFETQYF.

This clonotype showed up many times. The chain recombines TRBV7-2 with TRBJ2-5; D unclear. Trimming removed 3 bases at V and 5 bases at J, with 10 bases between. Germline CDR1 and CDR2: SGHTA and FQGNSA. The CDR3 contains 13 residues. In nucleotides, the CDR3 is TGTGCCAGCAGCTTTGGGGTGAGGGAGACCCAGTACTTC. Amino acid sequence: CASSFGVRETQYF.

This clonotype was seen at least ten times. This chain joins TRBV11-2 and TRBJ2-5; D gene ambiguous. V lost 2 bases to trimming and J lost 4 bases, with 14 bases between them. Germline V gene sequence: CDR1 SGHAT, CDR2 FQNNGV. The CDR3 has 15 residues. CDR3 residues: CASSLISGPRETQYF. As DNA, the CDR3 is TGTGCCAGCAGCTTAATTTCAGGCCCCCGAGAGACCCAGTACTTC.

This clonotype was counted ten times or more. The chain joins TRBV7-2 to TRBJ2-7; 14 bases match TRBD2. In germline, CDR1 is SGHTA, CDR2 FQGNSA. The CDR3 loop spans 16 amino acids. The junction had 8 bases not matched to a gene; V was cut back by 4 bases and J by 6 bases. This CDR3 is CASSSGTSGRGGEQYF. CDR3 bases: TGTGCCAGCAGCTCTGGGACTAGCGGGAGAGGTGGCGAGCAGTACTTC.

Of note for this clonotype: This may arise from a read error, as a much more abundant clone is one base away. The chain recombines TRBV4-3 with TRBJ2-5; D ambiguous. Per the germline V gene, CDR1 is LGHNA and CDR2 is YSLEER. The CDR3 consists of 15 residues. V was trimmed by 0 bases and J by 7 bases, leaving 15 bases between them. The CDR3 DNA sequence: TGCGCCAGCAGCCAAGATTTTTCGGGTCCGGGGACCCAGTACTTC. It translates to CASSQDFSGPGTQYF.

The sample holds many counts of this clonotype. The V gene is TRBV20-1, the J gene TRBJ1-5; tentatively, D is TRBD1 (5 bases). Germline V gene sequence: CDR1 DFQATT, CDR2 SNEGSKA (reference sequence). The V end lost 7 bases, the J end lost 6 bases, and 22 bases lay between the germline ends. This CDR3 region has 15 residues. The DNA for the CDR3 is TGCAGTGTCTCCCTGGGCCACAGGCAGGGTCAGCCCCAGCATTTT. The encoded protein is CSVSLGHRQGQPQHF.

This clonotype has only one observation. The CDR3 sequence is CASSLGGRPYEQYF. For the CDR3, the DNA is TGTGCCAGCAGCTTAGGCGGGCGCCCCTACGAGCAGTACTTC. V is TRBV27 and J is TRBJ2-7; a possible D gene is TRBD2 (5 bases). Looked up from germline, CDR1 is MNHEY and CDR2 is SMNVEV (reference sequence). CDR3 size: 14 residues. V lost 6 bases to trimming and J lost 2 bases, with 14 bases between them.

This sequence joins TRBV9 and TRBJ2-2; TRBD2 matches 16 bases. Germline-derived CDR1 and CDR2 are SGDLS and YYNGEE. CDR3 length: 18 residues. V dropped 4 bases and J dropped 4; count of bases not matched to a gene: 7. The CDR3 sequence: CASSQGLAGGPGTGELFF. Here the CDR3 DNA reads TGTGCCAGCAGCCAGGGACTAGCGGGAGGGCCGGGCACCGGGGAGCTGTTTTTT. The whole variable domain, filled in from reference TRBV9 and TRBJ2-2, reads DSGVTQTPKHLITATGQRVTLRCSPRSGDLSVYWYQQSLDQGLQFLIQYYNGEERAKGNILERFSAQQFPDLHSELNLSSLELGDSALYFCASSQGLAGGPGTGELFFGEGSRLTVL.